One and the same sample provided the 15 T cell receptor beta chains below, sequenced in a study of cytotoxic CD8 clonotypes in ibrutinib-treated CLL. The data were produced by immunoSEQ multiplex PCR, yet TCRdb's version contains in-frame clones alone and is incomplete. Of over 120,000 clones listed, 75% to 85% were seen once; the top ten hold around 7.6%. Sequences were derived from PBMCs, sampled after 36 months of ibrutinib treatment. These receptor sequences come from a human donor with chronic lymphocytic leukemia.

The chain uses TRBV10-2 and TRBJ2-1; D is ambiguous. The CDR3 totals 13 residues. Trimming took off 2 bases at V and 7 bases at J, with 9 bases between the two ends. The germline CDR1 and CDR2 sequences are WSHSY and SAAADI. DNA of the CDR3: TGCGCCAGCAGTGAGCTAGGTGGTAATGAGCAGTTCTTC. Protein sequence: CASSELGGNEQFF.

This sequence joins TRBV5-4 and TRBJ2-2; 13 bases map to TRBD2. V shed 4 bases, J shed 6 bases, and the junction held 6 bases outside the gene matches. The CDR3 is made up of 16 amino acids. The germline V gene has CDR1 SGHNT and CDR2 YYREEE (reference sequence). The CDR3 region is CASSTLAGGVPGELFF. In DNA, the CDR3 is TGTGCCAGCAGCACACTAGCGGGAGGGGTCCCCGGGGAGCTGTTTTTT. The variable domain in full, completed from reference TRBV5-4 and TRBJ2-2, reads ETGVTQSPTHLIKTRGQQVTLRCSSQSGHNTVSWYQQALGQGPQFIFQYYREEENGRGNFPPRFSGLQFPNYSSELNVNALELDDSALYLCASSTLAGGVPGELFFGEGSRLTVL.

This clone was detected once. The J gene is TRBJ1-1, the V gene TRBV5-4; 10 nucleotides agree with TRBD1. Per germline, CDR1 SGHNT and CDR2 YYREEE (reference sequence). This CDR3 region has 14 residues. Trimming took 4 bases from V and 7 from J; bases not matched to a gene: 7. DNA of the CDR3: TGTGCCAGCAGCCGACAGGGGGCGCGGGGTGAAGCTTTCTTT. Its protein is CASSRQGARGEAFF.

The CDR3 nucleotides are TGTGCCATCACCTCACGGGGGGAGCTAGCTGAAGCTTTCTTT. It is translated as CAITSRGELAEAFF. J is TRBJ1-1 and V is TRBV10-3, with D possibly being TRBD1 (5 bases). The germline V gene has CDR1 ENHRY and CDR2 SYGVKD. The CDR3 runs 14 residues. The V end was cut by 7 bases, the J end by 6 bases, with 18 bases between.

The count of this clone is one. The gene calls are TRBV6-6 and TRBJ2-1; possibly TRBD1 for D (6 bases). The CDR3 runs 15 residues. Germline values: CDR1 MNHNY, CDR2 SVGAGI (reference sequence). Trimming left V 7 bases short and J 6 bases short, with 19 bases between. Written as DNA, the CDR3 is TGTGCCAGCACCCAAACAGGGTCGTTTTTCAATGAGCAGTTCTTC. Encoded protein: CASTQTGSFFNEQFF.

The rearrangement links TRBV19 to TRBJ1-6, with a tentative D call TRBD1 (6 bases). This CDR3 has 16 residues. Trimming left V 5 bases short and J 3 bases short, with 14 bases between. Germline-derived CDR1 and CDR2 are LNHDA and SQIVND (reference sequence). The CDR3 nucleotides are TGTGCCAGTAGTGAGCGAACAGGGAACTATAATTCACCCCTCCACTTT. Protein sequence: CASSERTGNYNSPLHF.

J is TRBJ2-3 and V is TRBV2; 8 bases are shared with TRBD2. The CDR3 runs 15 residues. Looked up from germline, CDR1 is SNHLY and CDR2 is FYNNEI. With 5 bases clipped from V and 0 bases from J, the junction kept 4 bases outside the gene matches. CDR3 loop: CASSRLAGSTDTQYF. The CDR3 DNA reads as TGTGCCAGCAGTCGGCTAGCGGGTAGCACAGATACGCAGTATTTT.

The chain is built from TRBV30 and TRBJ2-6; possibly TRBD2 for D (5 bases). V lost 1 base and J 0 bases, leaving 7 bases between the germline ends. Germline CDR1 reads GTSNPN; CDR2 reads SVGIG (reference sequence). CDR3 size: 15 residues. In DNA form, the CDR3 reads TGTGCCTGGAGTGAAGGGAGCTCTGGGGCCAACGTCCTGACTTTC. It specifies CAWSEGSSGANVLTF.

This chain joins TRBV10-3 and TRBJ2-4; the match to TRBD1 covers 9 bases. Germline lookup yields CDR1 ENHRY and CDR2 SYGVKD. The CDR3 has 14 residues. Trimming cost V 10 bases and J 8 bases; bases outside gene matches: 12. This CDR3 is CASAADRGNYIQYF. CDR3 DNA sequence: TGTGCCAGCGCCGCGGACAGGGGAAATTACATTCAGTACTTC.

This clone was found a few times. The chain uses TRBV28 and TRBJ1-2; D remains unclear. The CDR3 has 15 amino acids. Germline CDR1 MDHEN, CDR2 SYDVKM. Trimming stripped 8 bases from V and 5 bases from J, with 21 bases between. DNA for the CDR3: TGTGCCAGCGTTCCTAAGGGCCCCTTGAGGTATGGCTACACCTTC. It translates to CASVPKGPLRYGYTF.

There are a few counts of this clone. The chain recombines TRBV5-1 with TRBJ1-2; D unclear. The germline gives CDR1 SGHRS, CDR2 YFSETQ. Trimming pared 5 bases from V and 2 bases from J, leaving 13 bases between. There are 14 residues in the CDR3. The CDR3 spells CASSGSFPNYGYTF. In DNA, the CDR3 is TGCGCCAGCAGTGGGTCGTTTCCAAACTATGGCTACACCTTC.

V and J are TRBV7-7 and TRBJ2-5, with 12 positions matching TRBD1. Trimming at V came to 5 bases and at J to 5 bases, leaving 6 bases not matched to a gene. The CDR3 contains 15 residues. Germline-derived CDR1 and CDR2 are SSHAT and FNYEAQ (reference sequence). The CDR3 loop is CASSPGDRGRETQYF. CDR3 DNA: TGTGCCAGCAGCCCCGGGGACAGGGGGCGCGAGACCCAGTACTTC.

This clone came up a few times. The chain's CDR3 is CASSLVAQSPLHF. The CDR3, as DNA: TGTGCCAGCAGCTTAGTGGCTCAATCACCCCTCCACTTT. The chain links TRBV11-1 to TRBJ1-6, with D unclear. Germline CDR1 reads SGHAT; CDR2 reads FQDESV (reference sequence). V was shortened by 1 base and J by 10 bases, with 8 bases between the two germline ends. This CDR3 has 13 residues.

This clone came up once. The CDR3 bases are TGCAGCGTTGAACTGGGCGCACAAGAGACCCAGTACTTC. It specifies CSVELGAQETQYF. This chain links TRBV29-1 with TRBJ2-5; D call uncertain. Trimming removed 2 bases from V and 2 bases from J, with 9 bases in between. Germline V CDR1 and CDR2: SQVTM, ANQGSEA. The CDR3 runs to 13 residues.

The CDR3 nucleotides read TGTGCCAGCAGTTCCCTGGGACTAGCGGGCCAAGAGACCCAGTACTTC. Translating gives CASSSLGLAGQETQYF. The chain is built from TRBV28 and TRBJ2-5, with 12 positions matching TRBD2. The J segment lost 1 base and the V segment lost 4 bases, leaving 4 bases of the junction unmatched. This CDR3 has 16 amino acids. Germline CDR1 and CDR2: MDHEN and SYDVKM. Filled out from reference TRBV28 and TRBJ2-5, the complete variable domain reads DVKVTQSSRYLVKRTGEKVFLECVQDMDHENMFWYRQDPGLGLRLIYFSYDVKMKEKGDIPEGYSVSREKKERFSLILESASTNQTSMYLCASSSLGLAGQETQYFGPGTRLLVL.